This TCR beta chain was recorded in a study of blood T cell repertoires in COVID-19. Study in general: Acute and convalescent COVID-19 specimens originated in the United States, Italy and Spain.

Assay: immunoSEQ multiplex PCR; the TCRdb copy retains only in-frame clones and omits some. The table has about 94,000 clones, about 74% seen once. Input material: peripheral blood. The TCR originated in a man between 65 and 80 years old with COVID-19, enrolled during active disease.

CDR3 region: CASSGDSYGELFF. In DNA, the CDR3 is TGTGCCAGCAGCGGGGACTCCTACGGGGAGCTGTTTTTT. The chain links TRBV5-4 to TRBJ2-2; tentatively, D is TRBD2 (6 bases). CDR1 is SGHNT and CDR2 is YYREEE in the germline V gene (reference sequence). The CDR3 totals 13 residues. The germline V and J ends were trimmed by 4 bases and 7 bases, with 11 bases remaining between them. The full variable domain, completed using reference TRBV5-4 and TRBJ2-2, is ETGVTQSPTHLIKTRGQQVTLRCSSQSGHNTVSWYQQALGQGPQFIFQYYREEENGRGNFPPRFSGLQFPNYSSELNVNALELDDSALYLCASSGDSYGELFFGEGSRLTVL.